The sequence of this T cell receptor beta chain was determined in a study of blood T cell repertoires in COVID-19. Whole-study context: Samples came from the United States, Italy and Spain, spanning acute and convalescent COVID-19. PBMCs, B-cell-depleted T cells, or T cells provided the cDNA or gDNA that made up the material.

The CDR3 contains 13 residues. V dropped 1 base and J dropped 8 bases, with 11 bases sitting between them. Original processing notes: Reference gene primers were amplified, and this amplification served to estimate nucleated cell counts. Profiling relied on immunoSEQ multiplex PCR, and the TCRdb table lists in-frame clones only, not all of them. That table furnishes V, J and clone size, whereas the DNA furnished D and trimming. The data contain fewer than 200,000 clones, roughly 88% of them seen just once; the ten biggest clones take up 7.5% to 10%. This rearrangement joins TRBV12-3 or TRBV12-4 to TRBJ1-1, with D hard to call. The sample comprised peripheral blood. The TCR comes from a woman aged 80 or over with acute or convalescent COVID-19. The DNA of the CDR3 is TGTGCCAGCAGTTTAGGTTCCGGGAGAGAAGCTTTCTTT. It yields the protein CASSLGSGREAFF.